This T cell receptor beta chain was recorded in a study of blood T cell repertoires in COVID-19. Sequencing used immunoSEQ multiplex PCR; TCRdb keeps in-frame clones, though not all of them. The sample contains fewer than 700,000 clones, roughly nine tenths of which appear only once. The J segment lost 2 bases and the V segment lost 6 bases, leaving 5 bases of the junction unmatched. The germline V gene encodes CDR1 MNHEY and CDR2 SVGAGI. The CDR3 loop spans 15 amino acids. The sequenced sample was peripheral blood. This chain joins TRBV6-5 and TRBJ2-3; 10 bases are shared with TRBD1. The receptor comes from a woman between 50 and 59 years old with COVID-19, enrolled during active disease. The CDR3 coding sequence is TGTGCCAGCAGCCGGGACAGGGGACTCACAGATACGCAGTATTTT. Protein sequence: CASSRDRGLTDTQYF.